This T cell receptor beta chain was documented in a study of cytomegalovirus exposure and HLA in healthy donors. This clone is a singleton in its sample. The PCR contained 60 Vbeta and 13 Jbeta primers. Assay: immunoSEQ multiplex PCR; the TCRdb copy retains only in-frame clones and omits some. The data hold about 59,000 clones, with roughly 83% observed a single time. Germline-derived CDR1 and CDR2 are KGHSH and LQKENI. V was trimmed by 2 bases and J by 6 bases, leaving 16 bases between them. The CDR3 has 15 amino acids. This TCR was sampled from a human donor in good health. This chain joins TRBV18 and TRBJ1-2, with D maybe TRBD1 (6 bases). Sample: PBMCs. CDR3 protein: CASSPGQGRDHGYTF. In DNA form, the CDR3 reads TGTGCCAGCTCACCAGGGCAGGGGAGGGATCATGGCTACACCTTC. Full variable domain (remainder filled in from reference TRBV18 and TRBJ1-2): NAGVMQNPRHLVRRRGQEARLRCSPMKGHSHVYWYRQLPEEGLKFMVYLQKENIIDESGMPKERFSAEFPKEGPSILRIQQVVRGDSAAYFCASSPGQGRDHGYTFGSGTRLTVV.